The rows below give T cell receptor beta chains drawn from one sample of a study of response to subunit inactivated influenza vaccine. TCRdb re-called the RT-PCR reads with MiXCR, one entry per CDR3 protein. Of about 480,000 distinct CDR3 sequences in the sample, roughly 27% were seen once. Sequences were derived from CD4+ T cells sorted from PBMCs, sampled about 5 days after vaccination. The receptors come from a man over 45 who received an inactivated influenza vaccine. CDR3s include the opening cysteine and the closing phenylalanine or tryptophan. D genes are given only for firm matches. Part of the rows lack a size; the others show once, few, many or a class for expanded clones.

J gene: TRBJ2-3
clone size: NA
D gene: NA
V gene: TRBV7-9
CDR3 DNA: TGTGCCAGCAGCCCCTGGTGGCAGGGTCAAACCGATACGCAGTATTTT
CDR3 protein: CASSPWWQGQTDTQYF

J gene: TRBJ2-1
clone size: NA
D gene: NA
V gene: TRBV9
CDR3 DNA: TGTGCCAGCAGCGTAGGATTCGAAAATTACAATGAGCAGTTCTTC
CDR3 protein: CASSVGFENYNEQFF

J gene: TRBJ2-1
clone size: once
D gene: NA
V gene: TRBV5-1
CDR3 DNA: TGCGCCAGCAGCTTGGGACGGGACACATACCAACAGTTCTTC
CDR3 protein: CASSLGRDTYQQFF

J gene: TRBJ2-1
clone size: NA
D gene: TRBD2
V gene: TRBV28
CDR3 DNA: TGTGCCAGCCGACGGGGAGGGGACTACAATGAGCAGTTCTTC
CDR3 protein: CASRRGGDYNEQFF

J gene: TRBJ1-1
clone size: NA
D gene: NA
V gene: TRBV4-2
CDR3 DNA: TGTGCCAGCAGCCAAAACATAGGGGTCGACACTGAAGCTTTCTTT
CDR3 protein: CASSQNIGVDTEAFF

J gene: TRBJ2-5
clone size: NA
D gene: TRBD1
V gene: TRBV5-1
CDR3 DNA: TGCGCCAGCAGCTTGGCCGGACAGGGGCAAGAGACCCAGTACTTC
CDR3 protein: CASSLAGQGQETQYF

J gene: TRBJ2-3
clone size: many
D gene: NA
V gene: TRBV7-2
CDR3 DNA: TGTGCCAGCAGACCAACAGGGACGCTTAGCACAGATACGCAGTATTTT
CDR3 protein: CASRPTGTLSTDTQYF

J gene: TRBJ2-3
clone size: NA
D gene: TRBD2
V gene: TRBV6-1
CDR3 DNA: TGTGCCAGCAGTCAATCTACTAGCGGGAGGGGGTCAGATACGCAGTATTTT
CDR3 protein: CASSQSTSGRGSDTQYF

J gene: TRBJ1-2
clone size: NA
D gene: TRBD1
V gene: TRBV2
CDR3 DNA: TGTGCCAGCATAGAGGACAGGGATGACGGCTACACCTTC
CDR3 protein: CASIEDRDDGYTF

J gene: TRBJ2-5
clone size: many
D gene: NA
V gene: TRBV11-2
CDR3 DNA: TGTGCCAGCAGCTTCTACGGAGAGACCCAGTACTTC
CDR3 protein: CASSFYGETQYF

J gene: TRBJ2-3
clone size: NA
D gene: TRBD1
V gene: TRBV7-2
CDR3 DNA: TGTGCCAGCAGGGTCACAGGGGGAGGCTCAGATACGCAGTATTTT
CDR3 protein: CASRVTGGGSDTQYF

J gene: TRBJ2-3
clone size: few
D gene: NA
V gene: TRBV10-3
CDR3 DNA: TGTGCCATCAGTGAGTCGTGGGGCACAGATACGCAGTATTTT
CDR3 protein: CAISESWGTDTQYF

J gene: TRBJ2-7
clone size: few
D gene: TRBD1
V gene: TRBV5-1
CDR3 DNA: TGCGCCAGCAGCTTAGGACAGGAGGTCTACGAGCAGTACTTC
CDR3 protein: CASSLGQEVYEQYF

J gene: TRBJ2-7
clone size: few
D gene: NA
V gene: TRBV20-1
CDR3 DNA: TGCAGTGCTAGAGATAGAATAACGCCCTACGAGCAGTACTTC
CDR3 protein: CSARDRITPYEQYF

J gene: TRBJ1-1
clone size: NA
D gene: TRBD1
V gene: TRBV6-1
CDR3 DNA: TGTGCCAGCAGTCGCCTCAAGACAGGGGGCATGAACACTGAAGCTTTCTTT
CDR3 protein: CASSRLKTGGMNTEAFF

J gene: TRBJ1-4
clone size: NA
D gene: NA
V gene: TRBV20-1
CDR3 DNA: TGCAGTGCTAGAGGGGGCACGGGGAGGTCTAATGAAAAACTGTTTTTT
CDR3 protein: CSARGGTGRSNEKLFF

J gene: TRBJ2-5
clone size: NA
D gene: TRBD1
V gene: TRBV10-3
CDR3 DNA: TGTGCCATCAGGCTTGACAGGGGTGAGACCCAGTACTTC
CDR3 protein: CAIRLDRGETQYF

J gene: TRBJ1-2
clone size: NA
D gene: NA
V gene: TRBV30
CDR3 DNA: TGTGCCTGGAGTGAAAGTTATGGCTACACCTTC
CDR3 protein: CAWSESYGYTF

J gene: TRBJ2-1
clone size: NA
D gene: TRBD2
V gene: TRBV5-1
CDR3 DNA: TGCGCCAGCAGCTTGGGGGGCGGGAGGGCCGATGAGCAGTTCTTC
CDR3 protein: CASSLGGGRADEQFF

J gene: TRBJ2-3
clone size: few
D gene: NA
V gene: TRBV20-1
CDR3 DNA: TGCAGTGCTAGAGATTTGAACACAGATACGCAGTATTTT
CDR3 protein: CSARDLNTDTQYF

J gene: TRBJ2-1
clone size: NA
D gene: TRBD2
V gene: TRBV6-2/TRBV6-3
CDR3 DNA: TGTGCCAGCAGTCCTGTTATCGCTAGCGGGGGGCACTCCAACTACAATGAGCAGTTCTTC
CDR3 protein: CASSPVIASGGHSNYNEQFF

J gene: TRBJ2-3
clone size: NA
D gene: TRBD1
V gene: TRBV7-2
CDR3 DNA: TGTGCCAGCAGCTTGAGAAGGGACAGGGAGTATACGCAGTATTTT
CDR3 protein: CASSLRRDREYTQYF

J gene: TRBJ1-2
clone size: NA
D gene: NA
V gene: TRBV7-2
CDR3 DNA: TGTGCCAGCAGCTTAGCCGGGACGGATATTAACTATGGCTACACCTTC
CDR3 protein: CASSLAGTDINYGYTF

J gene: TRBJ1-5
clone size: few
D gene: NA
V gene: TRBV12-3/TRBV12-4
CDR3 DNA: TGTGCCAGCAGTTTTCAGGGACTCGTGAATCAGCCCCAGCATTTT
CDR3 protein: CASSFQGLVNQPQHF

J gene: TRBJ1-1
clone size: few
D gene: NA
V gene: TRBV10-3
CDR3 DNA: TGTGCCATCAGTGAGGGGACAAAGACTGAAGCTTTCTTT
CDR3 protein: CAISEGTKTEAFF

J gene: TRBJ2-2
clone size: few
D gene: TRBD2
V gene: TRBV7-2
CDR3 DNA: TGTGCCAGCAGCTCCCGGGGGGGACATCCGAACACCGGGGAGCTGTTTTTT
CDR3 protein: CASSSRGGHPNTGELFF

J gene: TRBJ2-1
clone size: few
D gene: NA
V gene: TRBV5-1
CDR3 DNA: TGCGCCAGCAGCTTGCGATCGGGGGCTTCCAATGAGCAGTTCTTC
CDR3 protein: CASSLRSGASNEQFF

J gene: TRBJ1-2
clone size: few
D gene: TRBD1
V gene: TRBV29-1
CDR3 DNA: TGCAGCGTTGAAATGAGACAGGGGGCGTATATCTATGGCTACACCTTC
CDR3 protein: CSVEMRQGAYIYGYTF

J gene: TRBJ1-2
clone size: NA
D gene: NA
V gene: TRBV7-2
CDR3 DNA: TGTGCCAGCAGCTTAGCGCCCGTTCCGACTAACTATGGCTACACCTTC
CDR3 protein: CASSLAPVPTNYGYTF

J gene: TRBJ2-7
clone size: NA
D gene: NA
V gene: TRBV5-5
CDR3 DNA: TGTGCCAGCACCAGCGGCAGGGGCCTCTTATCCTACGAGCAGTACTTC
CDR3 protein: CASTSGRGLLSYEQYF

J gene: TRBJ1-5
clone size: few
D gene: NA
V gene: TRBV20-1
CDR3 DNA: TGCAGTGCCTCGACAGTCAATCAGCCCCAGCATTTT
CDR3 protein: CSASTVNQPQHF

J gene: TRBJ2-2
clone size: NA
D gene: TRBD1
V gene: TRBV5-1
CDR3 DNA: TGCGCCAGCAGCTTGGACTTCAGGGGGTTGTTTTTT
CDR3 protein: CASSLDFRGLFF

J gene: TRBJ2-1
clone size: NA
D gene: TRBD2
V gene: TRBV20-1
CDR3 DNA: TGCAGTGCCCCCCGACTAGCGAGACGATTCAATGAGCAGTTCTTC
CDR3 protein: CSAPRLARRFNEQFF

J gene: TRBJ1-1
clone size: NA
D gene: NA
V gene: TRBV5-8
CDR3 DNA: TGTGCCAGCAGCCTCAGGATTTCGTGGACTGAAGCTTTCTTT
CDR3 protein: CASSLRISWTEAFF

J gene: TRBJ1-1
clone size: NA
D gene: NA
V gene: TRBV12-3/TRBV12-4
CDR3 DNA: TGTGCCAGCAGTCTCAAACAGGGAGGAACTACTGAAGCTTTCTTT
CDR3 protein: CASSLKQGGTTEAFF

J gene: TRBJ2-1
clone size: few
D gene: TRBD2
V gene: TRBV6-1
CDR3 DNA: TGTGCCAGCAAATTATCTAGCGGGAGTTTCAATGAGCAGTTCTTC
CDR3 protein: CASKLSSGSFNEQFF

J gene: TRBJ1-1
clone size: few
D gene: NA
V gene: TRBV7-2
CDR3 DNA: TGTGCCAGCAGCTTATGGGGGGAACACACTGAAGCTTTCTTT
CDR3 protein: CASSLWGEHTEAFF

J gene: TRBJ1-4
clone size: few
D gene: TRBD1
V gene: TRBV29-1
CDR3 DNA: TGCAGCGCCCGGACAGGGTATCGGGAAAAACTGTTTTTT
CDR3 protein: CSARTGYREKLFF

J gene: TRBJ1-2
clone size: NA
D gene: NA
V gene: TRBV14
CDR3 DNA: TGTGCCAGCAGCCGGGAGGGGCCTTATGGCTACACCTTC
CDR3 protein: CASSREGPYGYTF

J gene: TRBJ1-2
clone size: NA
D gene: NA
V gene: TRBV10-3
CDR3 DNA: TGTGCCATCAGTGAGTATAACGGATACTATGGCTACACCTTC
CDR3 protein: CAISEYNGYYGYTF

J gene: TRBJ2-7
clone size: NA
D gene: NA
V gene: TRBV2
CDR3 DNA: TGTGCCAGCAGTGAAGCGCTTCAGGGCCAAAAGCAGTACTTC
CDR3 protein: CASSEALQGQKQYF

J gene: TRBJ2-3
clone size: NA
D gene: NA
V gene: TRBV5-5
CDR3 DNA: TGTGCCAGCAGCTTGTCGGTGTCAAGCACAGATACGCAGTATTTT
CDR3 protein: CASSLSVSSTDTQYF

J gene: TRBJ1-2
clone size: few
D gene: NA
V gene: TRBV12-3/TRBV12-4
CDR3 DNA: TGTGCCAGCAGTTTAGGCAGGGTTATCCATGGCTACACCTTC
CDR3 protein: CASSLGRVIHGYTF

J gene: TRBJ2-7
clone size: NA
D gene: NA
V gene: TRBV5-6
CDR3 DNA: TGTGCCAGCAGCTCCTTCGGGGTCAGCTCCTACGAGCAGTACTTC
CDR3 protein: CASSSFGVSSYEQYF

J gene: TRBJ2-7
clone size: many
D gene: NA
V gene: TRBV7-2
CDR3 DNA: TGTGCCAGCAGCCGGTCCTACGGCTACGAGCAGTACTTC
CDR3 protein: CASSRSYGYEQYF

J gene: TRBJ1-6
clone size: many
D gene: NA
V gene: TRBV20-1
CDR3 DNA: TGCAGTGCGGGGGGACGAAGGGATTCACCCCTCCACTTT
CDR3 protein: CSAGGRRDSPLHF

J gene: TRBJ2-3
clone size: NA
D gene: TRBD2
V gene: TRBV20-1
CDR3 DNA: TGCAGTGCTAACCTGGGCGGGAGGCTGGATACGCAGTATTTT
CDR3 protein: CSANLGGRLDTQYF

J gene: TRBJ2-2
clone size: NA
D gene: NA
V gene: TRBV9
CDR3 DNA: TGTGCCAGCAGCTGGCGGGAGAACACCGGGGAGCTGTTTTTT
CDR3 protein: CASSWRENTGELFF

J gene: TRBJ1-1
clone size: NA
D gene: NA
V gene: TRBV7-2
CDR3 DNA: TGTGCCAGCATTCAGGGGCCTGCTGGGAGAGCTTTCTTT
CDR3 protein: CASIQGPAGRAFF

J gene: TRBJ1-6
clone size: NA
D gene: NA
V gene: TRBV5-1
CDR3 DNA: TGCGCCAGCAGCCGGGAGAATAATTCACCCCTCCACTTT
CDR3 protein: CASSRENNSPLHF